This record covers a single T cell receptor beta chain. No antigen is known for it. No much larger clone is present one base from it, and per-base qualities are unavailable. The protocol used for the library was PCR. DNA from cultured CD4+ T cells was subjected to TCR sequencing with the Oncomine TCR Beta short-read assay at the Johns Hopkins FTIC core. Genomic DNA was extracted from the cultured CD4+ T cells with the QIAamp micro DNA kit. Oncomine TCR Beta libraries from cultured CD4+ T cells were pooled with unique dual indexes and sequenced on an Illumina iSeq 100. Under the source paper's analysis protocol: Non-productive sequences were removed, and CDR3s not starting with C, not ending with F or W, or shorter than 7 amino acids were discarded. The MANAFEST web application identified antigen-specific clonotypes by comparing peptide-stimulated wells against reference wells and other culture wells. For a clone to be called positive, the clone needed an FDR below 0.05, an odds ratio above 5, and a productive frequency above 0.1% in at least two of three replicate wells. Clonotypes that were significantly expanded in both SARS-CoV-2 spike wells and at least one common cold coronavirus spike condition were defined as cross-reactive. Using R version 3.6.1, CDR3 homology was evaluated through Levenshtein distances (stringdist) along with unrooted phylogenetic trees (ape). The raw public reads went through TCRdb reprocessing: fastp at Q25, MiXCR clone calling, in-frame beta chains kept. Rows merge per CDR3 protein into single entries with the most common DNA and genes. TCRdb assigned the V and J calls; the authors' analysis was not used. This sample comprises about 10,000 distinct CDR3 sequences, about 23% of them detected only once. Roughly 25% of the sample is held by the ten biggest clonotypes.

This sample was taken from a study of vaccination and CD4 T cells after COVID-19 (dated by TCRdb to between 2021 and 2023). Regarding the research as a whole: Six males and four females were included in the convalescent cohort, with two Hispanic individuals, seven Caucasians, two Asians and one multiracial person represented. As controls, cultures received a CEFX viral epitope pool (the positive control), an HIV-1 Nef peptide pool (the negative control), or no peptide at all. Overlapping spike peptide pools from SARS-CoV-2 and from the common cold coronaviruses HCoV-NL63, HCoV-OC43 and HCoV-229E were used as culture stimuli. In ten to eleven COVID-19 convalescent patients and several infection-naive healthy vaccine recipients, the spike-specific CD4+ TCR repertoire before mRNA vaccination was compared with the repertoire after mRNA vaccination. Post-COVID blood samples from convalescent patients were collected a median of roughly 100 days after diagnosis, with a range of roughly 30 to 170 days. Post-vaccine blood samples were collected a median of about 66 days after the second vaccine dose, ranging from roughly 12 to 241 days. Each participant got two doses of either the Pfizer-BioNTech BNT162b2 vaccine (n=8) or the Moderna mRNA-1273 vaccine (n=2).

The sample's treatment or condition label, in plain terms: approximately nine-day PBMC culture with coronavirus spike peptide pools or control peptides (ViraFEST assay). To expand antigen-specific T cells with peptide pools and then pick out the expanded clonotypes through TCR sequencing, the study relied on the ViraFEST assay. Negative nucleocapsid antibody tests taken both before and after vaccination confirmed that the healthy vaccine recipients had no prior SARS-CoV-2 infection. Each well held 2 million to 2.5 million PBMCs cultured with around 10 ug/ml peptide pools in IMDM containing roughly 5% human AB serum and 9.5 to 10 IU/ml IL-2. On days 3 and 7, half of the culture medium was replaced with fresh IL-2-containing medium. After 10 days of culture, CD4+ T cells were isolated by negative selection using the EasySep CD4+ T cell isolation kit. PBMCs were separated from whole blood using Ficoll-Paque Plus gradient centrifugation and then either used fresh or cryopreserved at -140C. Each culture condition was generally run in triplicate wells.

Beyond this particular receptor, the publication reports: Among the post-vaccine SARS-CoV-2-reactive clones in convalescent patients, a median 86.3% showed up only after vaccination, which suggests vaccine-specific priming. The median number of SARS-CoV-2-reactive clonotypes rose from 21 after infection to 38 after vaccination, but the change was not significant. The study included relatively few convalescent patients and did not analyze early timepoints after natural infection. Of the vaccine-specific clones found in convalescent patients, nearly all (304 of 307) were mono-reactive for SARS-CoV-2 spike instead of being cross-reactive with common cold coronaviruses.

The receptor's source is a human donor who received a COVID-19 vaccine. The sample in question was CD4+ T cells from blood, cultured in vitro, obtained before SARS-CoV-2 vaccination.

The DNA sequence reads TGTGCCAGCACCAGACCCCGAGACAGGGGGAGCTCCTACGAGCAGTACTTC. Translated, it reads CASTRPRDRGSSYEQYF. The rearranged chain carries TRBV6-1 and TRBJ2-7, with 9 bases aligning to TRBD1. The germline V gene specifies MNHNS as CDR1 and SASEGT as CDR2. The CDR3, from cysteine to phenylalanine, totals 17 residues. Of the read, only the CDR3 DNA is kept; its 51 bases are in frame from base 1. Trimming leaves V shorter by 7 bases and J shorter by 0 bases, with the junction holding 13 bases beyond the gene matches.